This TCR beta chain is from a study of T-cell memory formation after mild COVID-19. Looking at the study overall: TCR clusters were mostly donor specific.

TCRdb reprocessed the 5' RACE reads via MiXCR and lists one record per CDR3 protein. The sample has a few hundred thousand distinct CDR3 sequences; roughly a sixth are singletons. Sequenced input: PBMCs or a T cell subset sorted from them (not recorded which). The clonotype comes from a man younger than 30 who had mild COVID-19 (a few samples of this study predate the infection). Cell type and time point are not known.

The CDR3 DNA reads as TGTGCCAGCACCCTTGGACAGAGCCGGTATGAGCAGTACGTC. This sequence encodes CASTLGQSRYEQYV. This sequence joins TRBV2 and TRBJ2-7; maybe TRBD1 (6 bases). CDR3 length: 14 amino acids. V gave up 7 bases and J gave up 7 bases, with 20 bases separating them. From germline, CDR1 is SNHLY and CDR2 FYNNEI.